This T cell receptor (beta chain) was retrieved from a study of T cell repertoires in cytomegalovirus infection. Across the whole study: Indications came from public TCR beta signatures; they pointed to CMV infection and to a matching HLA type.

General observations from the study: Summed frequency of public TCR beta families distinguished CMV carriers with the relevant HLA. Clonotypes of TCR beta that were HLA-C-restricted and CMV-specific dominated the ex vivo response.

Details on this clonotype: What it binds is unknown.

TCRdb reprocessed the reads via MiXCR and lists one record per CDR3 protein. The data hold over 150,000 distinct CDR3 sequences, with around 14% observed a single time. There are 17 residues in the CDR3. In germline, CDR1 is SGHDN, CDR2 FVKESK. After removal of 1 base from V and 8 bases from J, the junction contained 10 bases not matched to a gene. Material: PBMCs. The chain has TRBV14 and TRBJ2-1; 11 nucleotides agree with TRBD2. This receptor was identified in a human donor in good health (CMV status not recorded). Some clones in this sample may be carry-over from other donors' samples. CDR3 protein: CASSQARGLAVWDEQFF. The CDR3 DNA reads TGTGCCAGCAGCCAAGCCCGGGGACTAGCGGTCTGGGATGAGCAGTTCTTC.